The 3 T cell receptor beta chains in this list originate from one sample, sequenced in a study of spatial heterogeneity in lung cancer. Study-level results: Counts of expanded intratumoral alpha and beta TCRs tracked tumor mutation counts.

Each CDR3 protein is one row after TCRdb ran MiXCR on the 5' RACE reads. The sample carries about 9,300 distinct CDR3 sequences, around 51% recorded once. Time point in this sample: sample taken at primary tumor resection. For these TCRs, the target antigens are not known. The source material was lung tumor tissue, sampled at surgery. These receptors all come from a female donor with early-stage non-small cell lung cancer.

In its sample, this clonotype was seen once. V usage is TRBV12-3 or TRBV12-4 and J usage is TRBJ2-2; D ambiguous. This CDR3 is 12 amino acids long. With 5 bases removed from V and 5 bases from J, the gap between germline ends came to 6 bases. The CDR3 sequence: CASSPITGELFF. The DNA for the CDR3 is TGTGCCAGCAGTCCTATAACCGGGGAGCTGTTTTTT.

The CDR3 DNA is TGTGCCAGCAATGACAGGGTAGCAGATACGCAGTATTTT. It codes for CASNDRVADTQYF. The chain has TRBV12-3 or TRBV12-4 and TRBJ2-3, with 7 bases lining up with TRBD1. The trim removed 7 bases at V and 4 bases at J, leaving 5 bases unmatched. The CDR3 contains 13 residues.

In its sample, this clonotype was seen once. The chain uses TRBV7-2 and TRBJ1-1, with TRBD1 as a possible D gene (6 bases). With 1 base removed from V and 6 bases from J, the gap between germline ends came to 24 bases. Germline loops: CDR1 SGHTA, CDR2 FQGNSA. The CDR3 runs to 18 residues. The CDR3 region has the DNA TGTGCCAGCAGCTTAGGGGTGGGCAGGGGTCCCCTAAGTGCTGAAGCTTTCTTT. Translated: CASSLGVGRGPLSAEAFF.